Each of the 21 T cell receptor beta chains below was sequenced from the same sample in a study of T cell repertoires in cytomegalovirus infection. MiXCR, run by TCRdb on the reads, gives a single entry per CDR3 protein. The table records approximately 750,000 distinct CDR3 sequences, under 40% of them present only once. Sample: PBMCs. The receptors were gathered from a human donor in good health (CMV status not recorded). Some clones in this sample may be carry-over from other donors' samples.

The J gene is TRBJ2-7, the V gene TRBV28, with a weak D call TRBD1 (6 bases). The germline V gene has CDR1 MDHEN and CDR2 SYDVKM. V was cut by 6 bases and J by 6 bases, with 18 bases left in between. This CDR3 has 14 amino acids. In nucleotides, the CDR3 is TGTGCCAGCAGCGTCCCCCGACAGGCGGGCGAGCAGTACTTC. It is translated as CASSVPRQAGEQYF.

This clonotype showed up just a few times. V gene TRBV28 combines with J gene TRBJ1-5, with TRBD1 as a possible D gene (5 bases). This CDR3 comprises 15 residues. Between the trimmed V and J ends, which lost 3 bases and 5 bases, there was a span of 14 bases. Germline V CDR1 and CDR2: MDHEN, SYDVKM. For the CDR3, the DNA is TGTGCCAGCAGTTTCATGAGGGAGGGGTATCAGCCCCAGCATTTT. It is translated as CASSFMREGYQPQHF.

This clonotype was observed a handful of times. The chain combines TRBV7-2 with TRBJ2-2; 10 bases are shared with TRBD2. Trimming took 5 bases from V and 8 from J; bases not matched to a gene: 14. The germline CDR1 and CDR2 sequences are SGHTA and FQGNSA. The CDR3 has 17 residues. DNA for the CDR3: TGTGCCAGCAGCCCCGGGGGCCTAGCGGGAGTCGTGGGGGAGCTGTTTTTT. Its protein product is CASSPGGLAGVVGELFF. Drawing the rest from reference TRBV7-2 and TRBJ2-2, the complete variable domain is GAGVSQSPSNKVTEKGKDVELRCDPISGHTALYWYRQSLGQGLEFLIYFQGNSAPDKSGLPSDRFSAERTGGSVSTLTIQRTQQEDSAVYLCASSPGGLAGVVGELFFGEGSRLTVL.

To note about this clonotype: A read error is possible here, since a much larger clone lies one base away. The rearrangement links TRBV7-6 to TRBJ2-3, with D hard to call. The CDR3 runs to 14 residues. Germline V gene sequence: CDR1 SGHVS, CDR2 FNYEAQ. The V and J ends lost 5 bases and 2 bases respectively, with 11 bases between them. The CDR3 reads CASSPRLLTDTQYF. The DNA of the CDR3 is TGTGCCAGCAGCCCGAGACTCCTCACAGATACGCAGTATTTT.

The chain links TRBV28 to TRBJ1-1; 7 bases fit TRBD1. CDR3 size: 14 residues. Germline assignment: CDR1 MDHEN and CDR2 SYDVKM. V lost 5 bases and J lost 4; bases outside the gene matches: 7. Written as DNA, the CDR3 is TGTGCCAGCAGTCTTCCGACAGGGACCACTGAAGCTTTCTTT. Translated: CASSLPTGTTEAFF.

The CDR3 DNA reads TGTGCCAGCTCACCCGGGACAGGGTCGAGGATTTCGGGGGCCAACGTCCTGACTTTC. Encoded protein: CASSPGTGSRISGANVLTF. J is TRBJ2-6 and V is TRBV18; 9 bases are shared with TRBD1. The CDR3 contains 19 residues. After removal of 3 bases from V and 4 bases from J, the junction contained 13 bases not matched to a gene. Germline lookup yields CDR1 KGHSH and CDR2 LQKENI.

This clonotype was observed a handful of times. This chain joins TRBV25-1 and TRBJ1-1, with D maybe TRBD1 (5 bases). Germline CDR1 and CDR2: MGHDK and SYGVNS. This CDR3 comprises 13 residues. The germline V and J ends were trimmed by 7 bases and 3 bases, with 12 bases remaining between them. This chain's CDR3 is CASMGVGDTEAFF. Written as DNA, the CDR3 is TGTGCCAGCATGGGGGTAGGGGACACTGAAGCTTTCTTT.

Only a few counts were recorded for this clonotype. The J gene is TRBJ2-1, the V gene TRBV14; TRBD2 might be the D (5 bases). The V gene lost 0 bases and the J gene lost 2 bases, with 8 bases spanning the gap. CDR3 length equals 15 residues. The germline CDR1 and CDR2 sequences are SGHDN and FVKESK. The CDR3 loop is CASSQEQRPYNEQFF. In DNA, the CDR3 is TGTGCCAGCAGCCAAGAACAGCGGCCCTACAATGAGCAGTTCTTC.

This clonotype was seen a few times. The rearrangement links TRBV15 to TRBJ2-7; possibly TRBD2 for D (7 bases). The CDR3 loop spans 14 amino acids. Trimming pared 5 bases from V and 6 bases from J, leaving 17 bases between. The germline gives CDR1 LNHNV, CDR2 YYDKDF (reference sequence). In nucleotides, the CDR3 is TGTGCCACCAGCGGTAGGGGGGGGAGGGGCGAGCAGTACTTC. It codes for CATSGRGGRGEQYF.

The V call is TRBV7-8, the J call TRBJ2-1; 8 bases match TRBD1. The germline V gene has CDR1 SGHVS and CDR2 FQNEAQ. V dropped 5 bases and J dropped 3; count of bases not matched to a gene: 9. The CDR3 is 16 residues long. CDR3 sequence: CASSLVRTGLYNEQFF. The DNA of the CDR3 is TGTGCCAGCAGCCTGGTCCGGACAGGGCTCTACAATGAGCAGTTCTTC. Full variable domain (outside the CDR3, taken from reference TRBV7-8 and TRBJ2-1): GAGVSQSPRYKVAKRGQDVALRCDPISGHVSLFWYQQALGQGPEFLTYFQNEAQLDKSGLPSDRFFAERPEGSVSTLKIQRTQQEDSAVYLCASSLVRTGLYNEQFFGPGTRLTVL.

The chain combines TRBV19 with TRBJ2-3; D possibly matches TRBD1 or TRBD2 (5 bases each). This CDR3 comprises 14 residues. Trimming shortened V by 3 bases and J by 5 bases, and 12 bases separated the two germline ends. CDR1 and CDR2 from the germline V gene are LNHDA and SQIVND (reference sequence). The CDR3 DNA reads as TGTGCCAGTAGTATGTCGACAGCGGAAGATACGCAGTATTTT. It specifies CASSMSTAEDTQYF.

Concerning this clonotype itself: The junction and the germline gene differ at one end; a read error may be behind it. The chain joins TRBV12-3 or TRBV12-4 to TRBJ1-4; possible D gene TRBD1, 6 bases. The CDR3 is 14 residues long. CDR3 nucleotide sequence: TGTGCCCGCAGTCTCTTCGGACAGAATGAAAAACTGTTTTTT. Its translation is CARSLFGQNEKLFF.

There are a few counts of this clonotype. The chain has TRBV7-3 and TRBJ1-2; D gene uncertain. In germline, CDR1 is SGHTA, CDR2 FQGTGA. Trimming took off 5 bases at V and 7 bases at J, with 14 bases between the two ends. The CDR3 has 13 amino acids. As DNA, the CDR3 is TGTGCCAGCAGCGACACCCGCGCGGGTGGCTACACCTTC. It yields the protein CASSDTRAGGYTF.

This clonotype came up a few times. The genes are TRBV23-1 and TRBJ1-1; D is uncertain. TRBV23-1 is an open reading frame, and its role is uncertain. V shed 4 bases and J shed 0 bases, with 15 bases lying between them. The CDR3 consists of 16 residues. The CDR3 here is CASSPRTGRVNTEAFF. The DNA for the CDR3 is TGCGCCAGCAGTCCGAGGACCGGGCGGGTGAACACTGAAGCTTTCTTT.

The chain recombines TRBV2 with TRBJ2-5; TRBD2 is a possible D gene (5 bases). The CDR3 covers 13 residues. CDR1 is SNHLY, CDR2 FYNNEI, per germline. V was trimmed by 3 bases and J by 7 bases, leaving 12 bases between them. CDR3 protein: CASSEVEAWTQYF. CDR3 nucleotides: TGTGCCAGCAGTGAGGTGGAGGCGTGGACCCAGTACTTC.

Only one count was recorded for this clonotype. The chain joins TRBV5-1 to TRBJ1-1, with D possibly TRBD1 on 6 matching bases. V was pared by 2 bases and J by 7 bases, with 9 bases between. Germline CDR1 reads SGHRS; CDR2 reads YFSETQ. The CDR3 runs 12 residues. CDR3 region: CASSFEGVEAFF. The DNA for the CDR3 is TGCGCCAGCAGCTTCGAGGGGGTTGAAGCTTTCTTT.

CDR3 DNA sequence: TGTGCCAGCAGTTGGTCAGGGATTAAGAACACTGAAGCTTTCTTT. Translating it yields CASSWSGIKNTEAFF. The rearrangement links TRBV28 to TRBJ1-1; D may be TRBD1 (5 bases). Trimming shortened V by 4 bases and J by 1 base, and 13 bases separated the two germline ends. This CDR3 contains 15 residues. Per germline, CDR1 MDHEN and CDR2 SYDVKM.

This clonotype was seen only a few times. The chain couples TRBV11-2 to TRBJ2-7; D may be TRBD2 (6 bases). The CDR3 contains 16 residues. With 0 bases removed from V and 2 bases from J, the gap between germline ends came to 14 bases. Germline values: CDR1 SGHAT, CDR2 FQNNGV. The CDR3 sequence is CASSLDLEGTTYEQYF. The CDR3, as DNA: TGTGCCAGCAGCTTAGATCTGGAGGGAACTACCTACGAGCAGTACTTC.

J is TRBJ2-7 and V is TRBV28, with D possibly TRBD2 on 6 matching bases. This CDR3 spans 15 amino acids. V lost 7 bases and J lost 7, with 23 bases in between. Germline V gene sequence: CDR1 MDHEN, CDR2 SYDVKM. CDR3 DNA: TGTGCCAGCACCAATCAAGGGACTGGTTCGACAGAGCAGTACTTC. As protein: CASTNQGTGSTEQYF.

The chain has TRBV19 and TRBJ1-2, with D maybe TRBD1 (5 bases). Trimming pared 3 bases from V and 6 bases from J, leaving 14 bases between. Germline V gene data show CDR1 as LNHDA and CDR2 as SQIVND (reference sequence). The CDR3 length is 14 residues. The CDR3 bases are TGTGCCAGTAGTATGGCCAGGGCCTCCGATGGCTACACCTTC. Protein product: CASSMARASDGYTF.

Of note for this clonotype: Since a much larger clone is just one base distant, this may be a read error. This chain connects TRBV28 to TRBJ2-5; D may match TRBD1 or TRBD2 (5 bases each). CDR1 is MDHEN, CDR2 SYDVKM, per germline. The CDR3 sequence is 11 residues long. The CDR3 spells CVTRGLGDQYF. DNA of the CDR3: TGTGTCACGCGAGGGCTAGGGGACCAGTACTTC. Full variable domain (missing parts from reference TRBV28 and TRBJ2-5): DVKVTQSSRYLVKRTGEKVFLECVQDMDHENMFWYRQDPGLGLRLIYFSYDVKMKEKGDIPEGYSVSREKKERFSLILESASTNQTSMYLCVTRGLGDQYFGPGTRLLVL.